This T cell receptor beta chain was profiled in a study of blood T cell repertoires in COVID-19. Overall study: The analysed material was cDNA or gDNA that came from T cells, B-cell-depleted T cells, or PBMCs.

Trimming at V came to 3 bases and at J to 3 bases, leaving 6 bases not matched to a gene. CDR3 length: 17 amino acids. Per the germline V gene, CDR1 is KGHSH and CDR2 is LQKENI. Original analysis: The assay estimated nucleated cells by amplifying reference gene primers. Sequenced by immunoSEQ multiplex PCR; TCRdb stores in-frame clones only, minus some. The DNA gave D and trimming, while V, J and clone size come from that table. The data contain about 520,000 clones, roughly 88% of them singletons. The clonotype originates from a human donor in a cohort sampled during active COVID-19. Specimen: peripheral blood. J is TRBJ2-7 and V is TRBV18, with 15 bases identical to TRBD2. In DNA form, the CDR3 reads TGTGCCAGCTCACCTAGTAGGGGACTAGCGGGGGGCTACGAGCAGTACTTC. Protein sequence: CASSPSRGLAGGYEQYF.